The text below deals with one T cell receptor (beta chain). Methods used by the authors: How many nucleated cells were present was estimated from reference gene primer amplification. Only in-frame clones appear in the TCRdb table, and some are missing; sequencing was by immunoSEQ multiplex PCR. V, J and clone size derive from that table, while D and trimming were established from the DNA sequence. The sample has around 250,000 clones, about 87% seen once. Participants spanned ages about 18 to 90 years and resided in 20 to 30 US areas. Cohorts were determined from participant-reported clinical history. CDR3 length: 12 residues. CDR1 is SEHNR and CDR2 is FQNEAQ in the germline V gene (reference sequence). V lost 5 bases to trimming and J lost 4 bases, with 7 bases between them. The record originates from a study of blood T cell repertoires in COVID-19. Across the study: COVID-19 samples, acute and convalescent, were from the United States, Italy and Spain.

The sequencing sample was made of PBMCs or T cells enriched from blood (not recorded which). This TCR was recovered from a woman aged 25 to 39 with acute COVID-19. The chain has TRBV7-9 and TRBJ2-3; D might be TRBD2 (6 bases). The CDR3 protein is CASSGRSDTQYF. CDR3 DNA sequence: TGTGCCAGCAGCGGGAGGTCAGATACGCAGTATTTT.